A selection of T cell receptor beta chains follows, all from one sample in a study of human T cells and chemical hapten exposure. Using its own MiXCR run on the RACE reads, TCRdb lists one record per CDR3 protein. The top ten clones hold roughly 5% of a sample with tens of thousands of distinct CDR3 sequences, roughly 11% of them seen once. The sequenced sample was whole blood, obtained in connection with sensitization to the hapten diphenylcyclopropenone (DPC). The source of these receptors is a woman in her forties or fifties with alopecia areata. Some clones in this sample may be carry-over from other donors' samples. Each CDR3 is given with its conserved first and last residue. The D gene is left open where the match is weak. The listing skips clone size in some rows; elsewhere it reads once, few, many or a size class.

J: TRBJ2-5
D: .
size: many
V: TRBV29-1
DNA: TGCAGCGTTGAATACGGCCCAAAGACCCAGTACTTC
CDR3: CSVEYGPKTQYF

J: TRBJ2-2
D: .
size: .
V: TRBV7-9
DNA: TGTACCAGCAGCCCGGAACCGGGACCCCCGGCCGGGGAGCTGTTTTTT
CDR3: CTSSPEPGPPAGELFF

J: TRBJ2-7
D: .
size: .
V: TRBV29-1
DNA: TGCAGCGCGGGGGTCGCCTACGAGCAGTACTTC
CDR3: CSAGVAYEQYF

J: TRBJ1-5
D: TRBD1
size: many
V: TRBV29-1
DNA: TGCAGCGTTGCCCTCGGGACAGGAAATCAGCCCCAGCATTTT
CDR3: CSVALGTGNQPQHF

J: TRBJ1-5
D: .
size: many
V: TRBV18
DNA: TGTGCCAGTGGCCAGGGGCGTAGCAATCAGCCCCAGCATTTT
CDR3: CASGQGRSNQPQHF

J: TRBJ2-3
D: TRBD1
size: .
V: TRBV12-3/TRBV12-4
DNA: TGTGCCAGCAGTCGCCAGGGGGCCGCGGATACGCAGTATTTT
CDR3: CASSRQGAADTQYF

J: TRBJ1-1
D: .
size: .
V: TRBV29-1
DNA: TGCAGCGTTTTTACAGGAGGGACTGAAGCTTTCTTT
CDR3: CSVFTGGTEAFF

J: TRBJ2-1
D: .
size: few
V: TRBV29-1
DNA: TGCAGCGGACAGCGTGGCTCCTACAATGAGCAGTTCTTC
CDR3: CSGQRGSYNEQFF

J: TRBJ2-7
D: TRBD2
size: many
V: TRBV20-1
DNA: TGCAGTGCTAGACTAGCGGGAGGGCCAGGATACGAGCAGTACTTC
CDR3: CSARLAGGPGYEQYF

J: TRBJ1-4
D: .
size: many
V: TRBV5-1
DNA: TGCGCCAGCAGCACGGGACAACCACGGGCGGATGAAAAACTGTTTTTT
CDR3: CASSTGQPRADEKLFF

J: TRBJ2-1
D: TRBD1
size: .
V: TRBV6-5
DNA: TGTGCCAGCCGCCACGGGACAGGGAAAAACAATGAGCAGTTCTTC
CDR3: CASRHGTGKNNEQFF

J: TRBJ2-1
D: .
size: .
V: TRBV29-1
DNA: TGCAGCGTTGAGAGGAGGGGAGTATCCTACAATGAGCAGTTCTTC
CDR3: CSVERRGVSYNEQFF

J: TRBJ1-2
D: TRBD1
size: .
V: TRBV7-2
DNA: TGTGCCAGCAGCTTAGGAGGGGGCCTTAACTATGGCTACACCTTC
CDR3: CASSLGGGLNYGYTF

J: TRBJ2-7
D: TRBD2
size: many
V: TRBV20-1
DNA: TGCAGTGCTAGAGATCGGACTAGCGGTGCCGATGAGCAGTACTTC
CDR3: CSARDRTSGADEQYF

J: TRBJ2-7
D: .
size: many
V: TRBV7-2
DNA: TGTGCCAGCAGCTTAGCCTGGACGGATCGGAAGCAGTACTTC
CDR3: CASSLAWTDRKQYF

J: TRBJ1-2
D: TRBD1
size: many
V: TRBV5-1
DNA: TGCGCCAGCGGGACAGACTATGGCTACACCTTC
CDR3: CASGTDYGYTF

J: TRBJ1-6
D: .
size: many
V: TRBV20-1
DNA: TGCAGTAGTAAACAGGTCAGGGGTAATTCACCCCTCCACTTT
CDR3: CSSKQVRGNSPLHF

J: TRBJ2-1
D: TRBD2
size: many
V: TRBV12-3/TRBV12-4
DNA: TGTGCCAGCAGTTTAGCGTACCAGACTAGCGGGAGGGACAATGAGCAGTTCTTC
CDR3: CASSLAYQTSGRDNEQFF

J: TRBJ1-1
D: TRBD1
size: many
V: TRBV10-3
DNA: TGTGCCATCAGTGGTGGGACAGGGGGCGGGAGCGCTGAAGCTTTCTTT
CDR3: CAISGGTGGGSAEAFF

J: TRBJ1-5
D: .
size: many
V: TRBV21-1
DNA: TGTGCCATCCTCCCACAGGGAGCACAGCCCCAGCATTTT
CDR3: CAILPQGAQPQHF

J: TRBJ2-2
D: TRBD1
size: .
V: TRBV15
DNA: TGTGCCACCAGCTGGACAGGGAACACCGGGGAGCTGTTTTTT
CDR3: CATSWTGNTGELFF

J: TRBJ2-7
D: .
size: many
V: TRBV18
DNA: TGTGCCAGCTCATCTGCGGCGGGTGCCTACGAGCAGTACTTC
CDR3: CASSSAAGAYEQYF

J: TRBJ2-3
D: .
size: .
V: TRBV7-8
DNA: TGTGCCAGCAGCTATGAATTCTGGGGCCCGCAGTATTTT
CDR3: CASSYEFWGPQYF

J: TRBJ1-4
D: TRBD1
size: .
V: TRBV7-9
DNA: TGTGCCAGCAGCCCTGTGGGACAGGGGATGACAACTAATGAAAAACTGTTTTTT
CDR3: CASSPVGQGMTTNEKLFF

J: TRBJ1-2
D: TRBD1
size: .
V: TRBV10-2
DNA: TGCGCCAGCAGTGAGACCAGGACAGGCCTCTATGGCTACACCTTC
CDR3: CASSETRTGLYGYTF